This T cell receptor beta chain was identified in a study of blood T cell repertoires in COVID-19. The table came from immunoSEQ multiplex PCR; TCRdb's copy has only in-frame clones and leaves some out. The table shows around 430,000 clones, with 70% to 90% occurring only once. This TCR derives from a woman aged 45-59 years with COVID-19, enrolled during active disease. Sequenced: peripheral blood.

This CDR3 reads CATSQAGTGVQDTQYF. The CDR3 coding sequence is TGTGCCACCAGTCAGGCCGGGACAGGGGTGCAGGATACGCAGTATTTT. The chain joins TRBV24-1 to TRBJ2-3; TRBD1 agrees at 10 bases. Losses at the gene ends were 6 bases for V and 6 bases for J; bases not matched to a gene: 11. The CDR3 contains 16 residues. Germline V gives CDR1 KGHDR, CDR2 SFDVKD.